This TCR beta chain was identified during a study of blood T cell repertoires in COVID-19. About the research overall: PBMCs, B-cell-depleted T cells, or T cells were the source of the cDNA or gDNA that made up the material.

Profiled with immunoSEQ multiplex PCR; TCRdb holds only in-frame clones, not every one. This table has 200,000 or so clones, around 84% appearing once. There are 15 residues in the CDR3. V lost 0 bases, J lost 4 bases, and 12 bases lay in between. Germline values: CDR1 MRHNA, CDR2 SNTAGT. The TCR comes from a woman aged 40 to 50 with acute COVID-19. The source material was PBMCs or T cells enriched from blood (not recorded which). The chain uses TRBV6-4 and TRBJ1-1; D might be TRBD1 (5 bases). The CDR3 protein is CASSDSWGGSTEAFF. DNA of the CDR3: TGTGCCAGCAGTGACTCGTGGGGCGGCAGCACTGAAGCTTTCTTT.